The present T cell receptor (beta chain) was sequenced within a study of vaccination and CD4 T cells after COVID-19. Turning to this clonotype: Its specificity is not known.

Germline V CDR1 and CDR2: MNHEY, SVGEGT. The CDR3 contains 12 residues. Trimming stripped 2 bases from V and 10 bases from J, with 11 bases between. The assay that was used to sequence DNA from cultured CD4+ T cells was the Oncomine TCR Beta short-read assay. TCRdb re-called the PCR reads through MiXCR, storing one row per CDR3 protein. The sample contains about 14,000 distinct CDR3 sequences, less than 65% of which appear only once. The treatment is: approximately 9-day PBMC culture with coronavirus spike peptide pools or control peptides (ViraFEST assay). Sequenced here: CD4+ T cells from blood, cultured in vitro, sampled before SARS-CoV-2 vaccination. The chain combines TRBV6-2 or TRBV6-3 with TRBJ1-1; D gene unclear. This sequence was found in a human donor who had recovered from COVID-19. This CDR3 is CASSYRHARAFF. In DNA, the CDR3 is TGTGCCAGCAGTTACCGTCACGCCAGAGCTTTCTTT.